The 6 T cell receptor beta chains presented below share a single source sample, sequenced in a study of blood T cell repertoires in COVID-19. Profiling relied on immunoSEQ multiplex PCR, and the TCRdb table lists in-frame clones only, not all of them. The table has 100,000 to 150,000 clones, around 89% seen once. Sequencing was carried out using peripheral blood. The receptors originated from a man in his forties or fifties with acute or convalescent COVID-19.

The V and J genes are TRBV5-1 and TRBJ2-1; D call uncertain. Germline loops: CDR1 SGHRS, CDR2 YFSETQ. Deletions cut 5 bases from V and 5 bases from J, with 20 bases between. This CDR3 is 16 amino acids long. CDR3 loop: CASSLAPPLADNEQFF. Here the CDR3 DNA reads TGCGCCAGCAGTCTCGCTCCCCCCCTGGCGGACAATGAGCAGTTCTTC.

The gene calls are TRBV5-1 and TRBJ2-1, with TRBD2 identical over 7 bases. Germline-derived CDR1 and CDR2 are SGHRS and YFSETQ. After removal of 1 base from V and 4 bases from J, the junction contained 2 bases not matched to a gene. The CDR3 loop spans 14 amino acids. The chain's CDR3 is CASSLRGDYNEQFF. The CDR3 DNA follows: TGCGCCAGCAGCTTGCGGGGGGATTACAATGAGCAGTTCTTC.

As DNA, the CDR3 is TGTGCCAGCAGCTCTCCGGGACAGGGGAACACTGAAGCTTTCTTT. Amino acid sequence: CASSSPGQGNTEAFF. The V gene is TRBV7-9, the J gene TRBJ1-1, with 9 positions matching TRBD1. CDR3 size: 15 residues. Germline CDR1 is SEHNR and CDR2 is FQNEAQ (reference sequence). The V segment lost 4 bases and the J segment 1 base; nucleotides outside the gene matches: 4.

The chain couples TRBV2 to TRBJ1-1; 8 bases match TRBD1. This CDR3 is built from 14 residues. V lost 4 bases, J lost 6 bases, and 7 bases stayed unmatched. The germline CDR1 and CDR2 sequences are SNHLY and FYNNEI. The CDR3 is CASSGDRTVPEAFF. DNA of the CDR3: TGTGCCAGCAGTGGGGACAGGACGGTTCCTGAAGCTTTCTTT.

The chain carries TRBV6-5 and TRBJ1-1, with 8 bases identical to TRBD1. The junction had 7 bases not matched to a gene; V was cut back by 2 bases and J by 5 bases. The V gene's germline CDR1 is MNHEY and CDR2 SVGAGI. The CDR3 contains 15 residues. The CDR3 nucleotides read TGTGCCAGCAGTTACACTGACAGGGGCGGGACTGAAGCTTTCTTT. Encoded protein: CASSYTDRGGTEAFF.

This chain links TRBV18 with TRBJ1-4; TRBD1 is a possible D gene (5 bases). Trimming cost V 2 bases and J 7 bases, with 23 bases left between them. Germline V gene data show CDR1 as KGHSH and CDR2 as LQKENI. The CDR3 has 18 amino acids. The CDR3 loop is CASSPTLLNRRGSEKLFF. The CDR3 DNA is TGTGCCAGCTCACCAACACTTCTAAACAGGCGAGGAAGTGAAAAACTGTTTTTT. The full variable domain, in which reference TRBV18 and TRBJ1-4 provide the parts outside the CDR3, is NAGVMQNPRHLVRRRGQEARLRCSPMKGHSHVYWYRQLPEEGLKFMVYLQKENIIDESGMPKERFSAEFPKEGPSILRIQQVVRGDSAAYFCASSPTLLNRRGSEKLFFGSGTQLSVL.